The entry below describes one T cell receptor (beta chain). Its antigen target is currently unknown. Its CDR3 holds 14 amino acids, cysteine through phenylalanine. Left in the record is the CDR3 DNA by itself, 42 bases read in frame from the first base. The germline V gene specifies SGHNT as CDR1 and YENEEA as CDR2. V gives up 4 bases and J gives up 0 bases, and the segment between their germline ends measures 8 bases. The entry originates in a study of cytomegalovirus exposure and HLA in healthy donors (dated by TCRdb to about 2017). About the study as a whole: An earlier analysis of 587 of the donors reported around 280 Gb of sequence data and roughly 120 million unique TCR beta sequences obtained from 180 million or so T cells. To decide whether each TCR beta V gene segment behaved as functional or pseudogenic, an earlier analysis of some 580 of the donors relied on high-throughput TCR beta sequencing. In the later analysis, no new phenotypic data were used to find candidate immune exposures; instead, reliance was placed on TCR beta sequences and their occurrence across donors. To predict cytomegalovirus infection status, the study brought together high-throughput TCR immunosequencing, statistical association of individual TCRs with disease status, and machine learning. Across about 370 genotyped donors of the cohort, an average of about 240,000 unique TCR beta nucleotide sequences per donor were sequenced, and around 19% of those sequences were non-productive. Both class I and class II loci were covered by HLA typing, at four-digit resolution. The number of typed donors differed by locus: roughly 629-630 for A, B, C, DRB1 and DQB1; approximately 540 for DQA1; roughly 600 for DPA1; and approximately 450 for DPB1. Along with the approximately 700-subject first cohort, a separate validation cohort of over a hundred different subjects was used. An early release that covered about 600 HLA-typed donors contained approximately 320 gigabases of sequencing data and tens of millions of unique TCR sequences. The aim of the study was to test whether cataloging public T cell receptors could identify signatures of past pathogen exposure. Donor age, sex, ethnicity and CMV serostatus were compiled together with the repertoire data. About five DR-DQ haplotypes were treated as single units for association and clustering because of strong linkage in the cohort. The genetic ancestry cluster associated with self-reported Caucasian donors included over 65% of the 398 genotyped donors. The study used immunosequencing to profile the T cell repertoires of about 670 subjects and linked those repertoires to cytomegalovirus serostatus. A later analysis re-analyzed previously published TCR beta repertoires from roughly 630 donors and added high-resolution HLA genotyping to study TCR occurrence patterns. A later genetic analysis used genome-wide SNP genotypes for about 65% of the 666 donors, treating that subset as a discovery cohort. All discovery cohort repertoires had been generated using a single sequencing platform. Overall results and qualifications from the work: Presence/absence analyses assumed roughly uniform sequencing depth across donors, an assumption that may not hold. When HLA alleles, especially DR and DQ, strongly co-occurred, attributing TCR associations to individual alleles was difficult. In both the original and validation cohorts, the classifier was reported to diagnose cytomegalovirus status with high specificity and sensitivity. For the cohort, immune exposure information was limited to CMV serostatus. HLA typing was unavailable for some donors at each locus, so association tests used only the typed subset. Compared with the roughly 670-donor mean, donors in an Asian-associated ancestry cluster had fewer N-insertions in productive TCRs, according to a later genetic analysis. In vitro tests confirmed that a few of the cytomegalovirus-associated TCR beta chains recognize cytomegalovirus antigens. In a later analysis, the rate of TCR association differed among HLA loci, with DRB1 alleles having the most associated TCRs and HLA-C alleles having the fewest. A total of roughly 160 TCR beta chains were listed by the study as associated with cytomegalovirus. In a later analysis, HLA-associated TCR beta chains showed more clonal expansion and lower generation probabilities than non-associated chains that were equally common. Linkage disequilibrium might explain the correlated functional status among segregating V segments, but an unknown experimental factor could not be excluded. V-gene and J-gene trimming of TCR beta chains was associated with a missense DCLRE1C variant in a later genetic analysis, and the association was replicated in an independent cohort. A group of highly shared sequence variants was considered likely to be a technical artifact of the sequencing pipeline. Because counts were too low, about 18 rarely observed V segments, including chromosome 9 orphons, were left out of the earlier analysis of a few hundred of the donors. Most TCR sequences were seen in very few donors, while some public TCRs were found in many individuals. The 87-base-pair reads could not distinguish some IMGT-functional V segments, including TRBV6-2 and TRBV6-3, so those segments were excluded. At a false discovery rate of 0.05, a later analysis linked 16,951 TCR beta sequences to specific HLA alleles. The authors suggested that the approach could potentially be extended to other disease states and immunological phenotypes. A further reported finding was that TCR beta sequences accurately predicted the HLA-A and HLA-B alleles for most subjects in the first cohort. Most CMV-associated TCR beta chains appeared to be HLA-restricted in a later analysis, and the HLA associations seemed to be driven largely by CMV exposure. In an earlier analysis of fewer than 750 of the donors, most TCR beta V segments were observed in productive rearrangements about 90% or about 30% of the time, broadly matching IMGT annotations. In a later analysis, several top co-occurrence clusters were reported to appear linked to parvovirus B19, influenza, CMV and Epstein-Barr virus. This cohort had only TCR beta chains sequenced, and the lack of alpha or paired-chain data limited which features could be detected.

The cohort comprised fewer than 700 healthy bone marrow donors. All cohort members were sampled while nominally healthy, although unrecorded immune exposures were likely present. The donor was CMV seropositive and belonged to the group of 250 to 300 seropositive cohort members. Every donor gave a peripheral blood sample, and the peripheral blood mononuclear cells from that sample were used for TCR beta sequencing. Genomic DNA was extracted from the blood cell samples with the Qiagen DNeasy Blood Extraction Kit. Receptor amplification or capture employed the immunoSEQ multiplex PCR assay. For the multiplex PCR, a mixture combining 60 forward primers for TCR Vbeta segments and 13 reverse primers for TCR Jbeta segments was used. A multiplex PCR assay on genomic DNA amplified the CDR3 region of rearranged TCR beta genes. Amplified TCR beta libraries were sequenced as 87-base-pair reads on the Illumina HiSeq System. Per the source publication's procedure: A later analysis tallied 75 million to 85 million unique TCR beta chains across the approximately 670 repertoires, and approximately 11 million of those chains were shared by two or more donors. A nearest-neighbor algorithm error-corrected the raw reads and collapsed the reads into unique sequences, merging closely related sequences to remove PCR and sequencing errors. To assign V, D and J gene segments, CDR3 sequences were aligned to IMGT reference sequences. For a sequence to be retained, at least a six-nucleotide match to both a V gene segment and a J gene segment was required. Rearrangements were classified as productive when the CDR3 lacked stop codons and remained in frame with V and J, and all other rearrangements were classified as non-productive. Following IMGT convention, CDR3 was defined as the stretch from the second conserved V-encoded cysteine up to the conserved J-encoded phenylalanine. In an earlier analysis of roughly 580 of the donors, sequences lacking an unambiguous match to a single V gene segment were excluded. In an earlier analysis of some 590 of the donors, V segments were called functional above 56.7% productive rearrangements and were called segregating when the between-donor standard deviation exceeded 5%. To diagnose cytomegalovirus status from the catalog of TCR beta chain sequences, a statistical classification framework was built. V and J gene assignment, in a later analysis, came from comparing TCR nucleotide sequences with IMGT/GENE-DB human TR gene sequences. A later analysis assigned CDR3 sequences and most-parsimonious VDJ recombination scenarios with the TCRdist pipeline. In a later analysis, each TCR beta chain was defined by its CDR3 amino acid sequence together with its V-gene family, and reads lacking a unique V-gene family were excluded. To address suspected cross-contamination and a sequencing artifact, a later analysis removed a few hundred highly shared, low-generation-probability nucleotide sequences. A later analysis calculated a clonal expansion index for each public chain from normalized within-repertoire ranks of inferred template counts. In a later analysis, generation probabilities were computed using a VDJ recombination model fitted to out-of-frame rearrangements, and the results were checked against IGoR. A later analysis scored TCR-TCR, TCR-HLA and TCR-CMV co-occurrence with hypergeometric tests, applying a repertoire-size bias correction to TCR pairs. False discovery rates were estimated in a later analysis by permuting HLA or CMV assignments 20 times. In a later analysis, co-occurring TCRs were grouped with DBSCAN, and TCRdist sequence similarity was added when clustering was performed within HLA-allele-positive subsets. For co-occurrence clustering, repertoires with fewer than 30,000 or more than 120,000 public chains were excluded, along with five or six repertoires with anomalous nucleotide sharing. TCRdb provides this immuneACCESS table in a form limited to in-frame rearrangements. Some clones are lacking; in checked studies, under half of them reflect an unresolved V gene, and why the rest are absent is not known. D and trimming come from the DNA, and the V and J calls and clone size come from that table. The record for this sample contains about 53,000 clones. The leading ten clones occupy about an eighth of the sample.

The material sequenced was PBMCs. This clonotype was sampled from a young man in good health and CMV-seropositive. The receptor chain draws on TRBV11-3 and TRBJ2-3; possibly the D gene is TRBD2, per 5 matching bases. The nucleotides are TGTGCCAGCAGCTGGGAGTTCAGCACAGATACGCAGTATTTT. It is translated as CASSWEFSTDTQYF.